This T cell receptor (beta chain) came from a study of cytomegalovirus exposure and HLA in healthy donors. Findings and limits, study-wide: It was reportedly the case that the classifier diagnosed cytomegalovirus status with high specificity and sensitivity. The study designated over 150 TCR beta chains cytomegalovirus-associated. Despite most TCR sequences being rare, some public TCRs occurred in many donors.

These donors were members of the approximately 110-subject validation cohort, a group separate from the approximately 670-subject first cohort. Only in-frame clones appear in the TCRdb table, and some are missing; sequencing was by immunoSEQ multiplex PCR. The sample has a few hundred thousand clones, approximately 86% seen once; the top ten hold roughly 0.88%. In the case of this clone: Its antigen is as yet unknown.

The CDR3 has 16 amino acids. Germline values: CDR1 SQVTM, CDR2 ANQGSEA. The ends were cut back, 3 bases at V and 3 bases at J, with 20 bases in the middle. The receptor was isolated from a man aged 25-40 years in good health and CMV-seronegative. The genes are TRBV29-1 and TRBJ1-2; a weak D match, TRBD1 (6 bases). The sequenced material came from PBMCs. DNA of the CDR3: TGCAGCGTTGAGGGGGCCCGATTACCGGGTGACTATGGCTACACCTTC. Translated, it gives CSVEGARLPGDYGYTF. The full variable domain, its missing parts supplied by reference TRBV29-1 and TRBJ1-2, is SAVISQKPSRDICQRGTSLTIQCQVDSQVTMMFWYRQQPGQSLTLIATANQGSEATYESGFVIDKFPISRPNLTFSTLTVSNMSPEDSSIYLCSVEGARLPGDYGYTFGSGTRLTVV.